The TCR beta chain described here comes from a study of control samples from healthy donors and cancer patients. This CDR3 contains 13 residues. J lost 4 bases, V lost 7 bases, and 5 bases had no gene match. TCRdb keeps only in-frame clones here, not all; method: immunoSEQ multiplex PCR. The table shows about 220,000 clones, with roughly 94% occurring only once. What was sequenced was blood. This clonotype originated in a man aged 50 to 59 in good health. The chain links TRBV12-3 or TRBV12-4 to TRBJ1-1; TRBD1 matches at 8 bases. The CDR3 loop reads CASTLTGVTEAFF. The CDR3 DNA reads TGTGCCAGCACCTTGACAGGGGTCACTGAAGCTTTCTTT.